The source of this TCR beta chain is a study of CD4+ T cells in melanoma. Overall study findings and caveats: CD8+ T cell, macrophage and B cell function reportedly correlated with neoantigen-specific CD4+ T cells. In melanoma, neoantigen-specific CD4+ T cells reportedly differed in differentiation state.

The CDR3 is 14 residues long. V shed 2 bases, J shed 4 bases, and the junction held 4 bases outside the gene matches. Germline values: CDR1 MNHEY, CDR2 SVGAGI. Only a few counts were recorded for this clone. As yet, its antigen is unknown. Libraries were prepared by immunoSEQ multiplex PCR; TCRdb keeps only in-frame clonotypes and omits some of them. Of around 7,000 clones in the sample, about 50% were seen once. The sample comprised cells from a culture (not recorded whether cultured in vitro). The origin of this receptor is a human donor with melanoma. V and J are TRBV6-5 and TRBJ1-1, with 7 positions matching TRBD1. The CDR3 spells CASSYKGTATEAFF. The CDR3 nucleotides read TGTGCCAGCAGTTACAAGGGGACAGCCACTGAAGCTTTCTTT.